These 31 T cell receptor beta chains were all obtained from the same sample, sequenced in a study of blood T cells in healthy people across ages. PCR was performed a second time for about 7 to 11 cycles using a sample-barcoded 5' primer and a J-beta primer mix. One entry per CDR3 protein, called by TCRdb with MiXCR from the 5' RACE reads. The sample lists 1.5 million to 2 million distinct CDR3 sequences; about 50% were seen once. Sequencing was performed on blood. The receptors were sampled from a woman in her thirties or forties in good health.

This sequence joins TRBV29-1 and TRBJ1-1; D is unresolved. Trimming took off 4 bases at V and 1 base at J, with 13 bases between the two ends. The CDR3 contains 14 residues. The germline V gene has CDR1 SQVTM and CDR2 ANQGSEA. CDR3 sequence reads: CSVALRRSNTEAFF. For the CDR3, the DNA is TGCAGCGTTGCCCTTCGGAGGTCGAACACTGAAGCTTTCTTT.

The genes are TRBV6-2 or TRBV6-3 and TRBJ2-4, with D tentatively TRBD2 (5 bases). Judging by the DNA end, TRBJ2-7 fits better; the J call may be wrong. Germline-derived CDR1 and CDR2 are MNHEY and SVGEGT. CDR3 length: 13 residues. CDR3 bases: TGTGCCAGCAGGGTGGTGGGAGCCTACGAGCAGTACTTC. This translates into CASRVVGAYEQYF.

This clonotype occurred a few times. The chain combines TRBV2 with TRBJ2-4, with TRBD1 identical over 7 bases. The closer fit of TRBJ2-7 to the DNA end suggests the J call may be wrong. Germline V lookup: CDR1 SNHLY, CDR2 FYNNEI. The CDR3 runs 15 residues. Here the CDR3 reads CASRPTGAYSHEQYF. The CDR3 DNA reads TGTGCCAGCAGGCCAACAGGGGCCTATAGTCACGAGCAGTACTTC.

The rearrangement joins TRBV10-3 to TRBJ2-1; D possibly corresponds to TRBD2 (5 bases). V lost 0 bases and J lost 10, with 16 bases in between. The CDR3 totals 15 residues. In germline, CDR1 is ENHRY, CDR2 SYGVKD. The CDR3 DNA follows: TGTGCCATCAGTGAGTCGTCATTCGGGATATGGGAGCAGTTCTTC. Its translation is CAISESSFGIWEQFF.

The chain recombines TRBV3-1 with TRBJ1-2, with D perhaps TRBD1 (5 bases). This CDR3 region has 15 residues. Trimming took 0 bases from V and 3 from J, leaving 11 bases between them. Looked up from germline, CDR1 is LGHDT and CDR2 is YNNKEL (reference sequence). The CDR3 is CASSQEAGAYYGYTF. The CDR3 DNA reads TGTGCCAGCAGCCAAGAAGCCGGGGCCTACTATGGCTACACCTTC.

The chain uses TRBV7-6 and TRBJ2-3, with D possibly being TRBD1 (5 bases). V lost 2 bases to trimming and J lost 4 bases, with 13 bases between them. There are 15 residues in the CDR3. CDR1 is SGHVS, CDR2 FNYEAQ, per germline. The CDR3 sequence is CASSLRRGWADTQYF. CDR3 bases: TGTGCCAGCAGCTTAAGAAGGGGTTGGGCAGATACGCAGTATTTT.

The chain links TRBV4-1 to TRBJ2-5; 9 nucleotides match TRBD2. The J segment lost 4 bases and the V segment lost 0 bases, leaving 15 bases of the junction unmatched. This CDR3 is built from 19 residues. Germline CDR1 and CDR2: MGHRA and YSYEKL. CDR3 DNA: TGCGCCAGCAGCCAAGATGGGGTAGCGGGAGCCAGCCTCAGAGAGACCCAGTACTTC. This encodes CASSQDGVAGASLRETQYF.

This rearrangement joins TRBV12-3 or TRBV12-4 to TRBJ2-3, with D uncertain. The ends were cut back, 4 bases at V and 2 bases at J, with 16 bases in the middle. This CDR3 comprises 16 residues. The CDR3 sequence is CASSYLLLDSTDTQYF. The CDR3 DNA reads TGTGCCAGCAGTTACCTACTACTCGATTCCACAGATACGCAGTATTTT.

This clonotype came up a few times. The genes are TRBV6-1 and TRBJ2-7; 9 bases are shared with TRBD1. The ends lost 5 bases at V and 4 bases at J; junction bases unmatched: 9. The CDR3 consists of 15 residues. Germline lookup yields CDR1 MNHNS and CDR2 SASEGT. Written as DNA, the CDR3 is TGTGCCAGCAGTCGAGCGGACAGGGGCCTGTACGAGCAGTACTTC. Residues: CASSRADRGLYEQYF.

In its sample, this clonotype was seen a few times. The chain couples TRBV7-2 to TRBJ1-4, with 7 bases fitting TRBD1. Germline-derived CDR1 and CDR2 are SGHTA and FQGNSA. The length of the CDR3 is 15 residues. Trimming cost V 2 bases and J 11 bases; bases outside gene matches: 11. CDR3 coding DNA: TGTGCCAGCAGCTTATATGGGCAGGGGGAAAGGAAACTGTTTTTT. Translating gives CASSLYGQGERKLFF. Full variable domain (outside the CDR3, taken from reference TRBV7-2 and TRBJ1-4): GAGVSQSPSNKVTEKGKDVELRCDPISGHTALYWYRQSLGQGLEFLIYFQGNSAPDKSGLPSDRFSAERTGGSVSTLTIQRTQQEDSAVYLCASSLYGQGERKLFFGSGTQLSVL.

The V call is TRBV27, the J call TRBJ2-7; 7 bases align to TRBD2. The junction had 5 bases not matched to a gene; V was cut back by 7 bases and J by 5 bases. Germline CDR1 MNHEY, CDR2 SMNVEV (reference sequence). The CDR3 is 12 amino acids. CDR3 sequence: CASIRGEDEQYF. CDR3 in DNA: TGTGCCAGCATCCGGGGGGAAGACGAGCAGTACTTC.

This clonotype has more than one count but fewer than ten. The V gene is TRBV4-2, the J gene TRBJ1-2; D might be TRBD1 (5 bases). The V gene's germline CDR1 is LGHNA and CDR2 YNFKEQ. The CDR3 length is 17 residues. Trimming removed 3 bases from V and 3 bases from J, with 20 bases in between. CDR3 protein: CASSQVRAQRGDYGYTF. CDR3 in DNA: TGTGCCAGCAGCCAGGTCAGGGCTCAACGAGGCGACTATGGCTACACCTTC.

This clonotype has only a few counts. The chain carries TRBV5-6 and TRBJ2-1; the match to TRBD1 covers 8 bases. Trimming removed 3 bases from V and 0 bases from J; junction bases left unmatched: 5. Germline V gene data show CDR1 as SGHDT and CDR2 as YYEEEE. This CDR3 is built from 16 residues. The CDR3 coding sequence is TGTGCCAGCAGCTACACAGGGGGGAGCTCCTACAATGAGCAGTTCTTC. The encoded protein is CASSYTGGSSYNEQFF.

The sample holds a few counts of this clonotype. The V gene is TRBV7-2, the J gene TRBJ2-5; 8 bases agree with TRBD1. V lost 1 base and J lost 3; bases outside the gene matches: 4. This CDR3 contains 15 residues. Germline values: CDR1 SGHTA, CDR2 FQGNSA. CDR3 region: CASSLGQGSKETQYF. The CDR3 DNA is TGTGCCAGCAGCTTAGGACAGGGGTCCAAAGAGACCCAGTACTTC.

This clonotype was observed a handful of times. The chain employs TRBV28 and TRBJ2-1; the D gene is possibly TRBD2 (6 bases). The CDR3 loop spans 13 amino acids. The ends were cut back, 7 bases at V and 4 bases at J, with 11 bases in the middle. Germline V gives CDR1 MDHEN, CDR2 SYDVKM. The CDR3 DNA sequence: TGTGCCAGCAACCCCGGGGGTTACAATGAGCAGTTCTTC. Amino acids: CASNPGGYNEQFF.

V usage is TRBV29-1 and J usage is TRBJ1-1; tentatively, D is TRBD1 (6 bases). The CDR3 is 13 residues long. Trimming removed 4 bases from V and 3 bases from J, with 12 bases in between. Germline CDR1 is SQVTM and CDR2 is ANQGSEA. The CDR3 loop reads CSVGGGLDTEAFF. CDR3 sequence (DNA): TGCAGCGTTGGAGGGGGGTTGGACACTGAAGCTTTCTTT.

The chain recombines TRBV29-1 with TRBJ2-1; maybe TRBD1 (6 bases). TRBJ2-7 explains the end of the DNA better; the J call may be wrong. CDR1 is SQVTM and CDR2 is ANQGSEA in the germline V gene. This CDR3 has 16 amino acids. CDR3 nucleotide sequence: TGCAGCGTTGAAGATCGTCAGGGGCGATCCTACAATGAGCAGTACTTC. Protein: CSVEDRQGRSYNEQYF.

This sequence joins TRBV7-3 and TRBJ1-1, with 12 positions matching TRBD1. Germline assignment: CDR1 SGHTA and CDR2 FQGTGA. The V and J ends lost 5 bases and 6 bases, in that order; junction bases with no gene match: 10. This CDR3 is 16 amino acids long. In DNA form, the CDR3 reads TGTGCCAGCAGCATACGAGGGACAGGGGGCGGGCCTGAAGCTTTCTTT. As protein: CASSIRGTGGGPEAFF.

The J gene is TRBJ1-2, the V gene TRBV6-4; D gene uncertain. The CDR3 spans 12 residues. The V gene's germline CDR1 is MRHNA and CDR2 SNTAGT. Trimming took off 0 bases at V and 7 bases at J, with 6 bases between the two ends. The CDR3 DNA follows: TGTGCCAGCAGTGACTCGGGTATTGGCTACACCTTC. Its protein product is CASSDSGIGYTF.

V is TRBV6-2 or TRBV6-3 and J is TRBJ2-7, with TRBD2 identical over 7 bases. Judging by the DNA end, TRBJ2-5 fits better; the J call may be wrong. CDR3 size: 14 residues. CDR1 is MNHEY, CDR2 SVGEGT, per germline. This CDR3 reads CASSSSGTMKTQYF. The CDR3 DNA is TGTGCCAGCAGCTCCTCTGGGACTATGAAGACCCAGTACTTC.

This chain connects TRBV2 to TRBJ2-7; TRBD2 matches 12 bases. CDR3 size: 16 residues. Trimming took 6 bases from V and 7 from J; bases not matched to a gene: 13. Germline values: CDR1 SNHLY, CDR2 FYNNEI. The CDR3 coding sequence is TGTGCCAGCAGGGAACTAGCGGGGGGATCCTACAATGAGCAGTACTTC. As protein: CASRELAGGSYNEQYF.

CDR3 DNA sequence: TGCGCCAGCACGCGGCTAGCGGGGAGCACTTTGCACAATGAGCAGTTCTTC. Encoded protein: CASTRLAGSTLHNEQFF. V and J are TRBV5-1 and TRBJ2-1; TRBD2 agrees at 9 bases. The CDR3 runs to 17 residues. CDR1 and CDR2 from the germline V gene are SGHRS and YFSETQ. The V segment lost 6 bases and the J segment 5 bases; nucleotides outside the gene matches: 15. The variable domain in full, with the rest retrieved from reference TRBV5-1 and TRBJ2-1, is KAGVTQTPRYLIKTRGQQVTLSCSPISGHRSVSWYQQTPGQGLQFLFEYFSETQRNKGNFPGRFSGRQFSNSRSEMNVSTLELGDSALYLCASTRLAGSTLHNEQFFGPGTRLTVL.

The gene calls are TRBV20-1 and TRBJ2-1; D unresolved. Germline V gene data show CDR1 as DFQATT and CDR2 as SNEGSKA (reference sequence). The CDR3 consists of 14 residues. V gave up 7 bases and J gave up 0 bases, with 13 bases separating them. The CDR3 loop is CSVPTLSSYNEQFF. The CDR3, as DNA: TGCAGTGTCCCGACCCTAAGCTCCTACAATGAGCAGTTCTTC.

This clonotype was detected a few times. This chain joins TRBV20-1 and TRBJ2-4, with D maybe TRBD1 (6 bases). CDR1 and CDR2 from the germline V gene are DFQATT and SNEGSKA (reference sequence). V lost 8 bases and J lost 0, with 17 bases in between. This CDR3 has 15 amino acids. In nucleotides, the CDR3 is TGCAGTTTATCTAGACGGGACATAGCCAAAAACATTCAGTACTTC. This gives the protein CSLSRRDIAKNIQYF.

This clonotype appeared a few times. The chain has TRBV7-2 and TRBJ2-3, with D perhaps given as TRBD1 or TRBD2 (6 bases each). CDR3 length equals 17 residues. V was cut by 5 bases and J by 6 bases, with 24 bases left in between. Per germline, CDR1 SGHTA and CDR2 FQGNSA. CDR3 residues: CASSQLLEGVNWDTQYF. The CDR3 nucleotides read TGTGCCAGCAGCCAACTACTGGAGGGGGTGAATTGGGATACGCAGTATTTT. Combining the CDR3 with reference TRBV7-2 and TRBJ2-3 gives the whole variable domain GAGVSQSPSNKVTEKGKDVELRCDPISGHTALYWYRQSLGQGLEFLIYFQGNSAPDKSGLPSDRFSAERTGGSVSTLTIQRTQQEDSAVYLCASSQLLEGVNWDTQYFGPGTRLTVL.

This clonotype was counted a few times. J is TRBJ2-5 and V is TRBV7-8; 7 bases match TRBD2. The trim removed 7 bases at V and 5 bases at J, leaving 7 bases unmatched. The CDR3 covers 13 residues. Per germline, CDR1 SGHVS and CDR2 FQNEAQ. This CDR3 reads CASTPGGWETQYF. CDR3 DNA sequence: TGTGCCAGCACCCCCGGGGGGTGGGAGACCCAGTACTTC.

The rearrangement uses TRBV4-3 and TRBJ2-3; 10 bases are shared with TRBD2. The CDR3 totals 16 residues. The J segment lost 4 bases and the V segment lost 6 bases, leaving 10 bases of the junction unmatched. The germline CDR1 and CDR2 sequences are LGHNA and YSLEER. The CDR3 here is CASSPTGTSAPDTQYF. The DNA of the CDR3 is TGCGCCAGCAGTCCTACCGGGACTAGCGCCCCAGATACGCAGTATTTT.

The chain joins TRBV6-2 or TRBV6-3 to TRBJ2-5; D unresolved. The CDR3 has 12 residues. V was cut by 6 bases and J by 3 bases, with 8 bases left in between. CDR1 MNHEY and CDR2 SVGEGT come from the germline V gene. The CDR3 DNA follows: TGTGCCAGCAGGAGACCTAAAGAGACCCAGTACTTC. Residues: CASRRPKETQYF.

The rearrangement links TRBV6-1 to TRBJ2-7, with 9 bases that match TRBD1. Per germline, CDR1 MNHNS and CDR2 SASEGT. The CDR3 is 15 amino acids. V trimming: 6 bases; J trimming: 3 bases; junction bases outside the gene matches: 9. In DNA, the CDR3 is TGTGCCAGCAGCCGACAACAGGGGGCTGGCTACGAGCAGTACTTC. Residues: CASSRQQGAGYEQYF.

In regard to this clonotype: With a much larger clone just one base away, this may be a read error. The chain has TRBV15 and TRBJ2-7; either TRBD1 or TRBD2 may supply D (5 bases each). The length of the CDR3 is 14 residues. Per germline, CDR1 LNHNV and CDR2 YYDKDF (reference sequence). V dropped 5 bases and J dropped 1 base, with 12 bases sitting between them. CDR3 nucleotide sequence: TGTGCCACCAGCCCCCGGGACGGATCCTACGAGCAGTACTTC. Its protein product is CATSPRDGSYEQYF.

This chain links TRBV11-1 with TRBJ2-3; 9 bases agree with TRBD2. Trimming removed 5 bases from V and 5 bases from J; junction bases left unmatched: 5. The V gene's germline CDR1 is SGHAT and CDR2 FQDESV (reference sequence). The CDR3 is made up of 14 amino acids. The CDR3 here is CASSRGGAGDTQYF. The CDR3 DNA reads TGTGCCAGCAGCCGCGGGGGGGCGGGAGATACGCAGTATTTT.